What follows describes a single T cell receptor (beta chain). This sample was included in a study of control samples from healthy donors and cancer patients. This CDR3 region has 13 residues. Germline assignment: CDR1 LNHDA and CDR2 SQIVND (reference sequence). Trimming shortened V by 3 bases and J by 3 bases, and 8 bases separated the two germline ends. Method: immunoSEQ multiplex PCR; TCRdb's copy keeps in-frame clones and lacks some. The sample shows about 89,000 clones, around nine tenths of them seen only once. The rearrangement uses TRBV19 and TRBJ1-1, with no clear D. The receptor was derived from a man aged 25-40 years in good health. The sequencing input was blood. This chain's CDR3 is CASSMVPDTEAFF. In nucleotides, the CDR3 is TGTGCCAGTAGTATGGTCCCGGACACTGAAGCTTTCTTT.